This T cell receptor (beta chain) is from a study of cytomegalovirus exposure and HLA in healthy donors. Overall study results and limits: A prior analysis recorded that most TCR beta V segments were productive about 87% or about 30% of the time. In a later analysis, TCR association rates varied by HLA locus: DRB1 most, HLA-C fewest. Cytomegalovirus status was reportedly diagnosed by the classifier with high sensitivity and specificity. The analysis excluded some indistinguishable V segments, including TRBV6-2 and TRBV6-3.

The CDR3 contains 13 residues. Germline CDR1 is MNHEY and CDR2 is SVGAGI. V lost 6 bases, J lost 4 bases, and 5 bases stayed unmatched. The PCR ran on 60 Vbeta and 13 Jbeta primers. Repertoires were generated with immunoSEQ multiplex PCR, while TCRdb's copy carries only in-frame clones and drops some. The table has some 120,000 clones, around 70% seen once. As for this clone: Its target is unknown.

Sequencing was done on a sample of PBMCs. The TCR originated in a woman aged 18-35 years in good health and CMV-seronegative. The chain combines TRBV6-5 with TRBJ1-1; 7 bases are shared with TRBD1. The CDR3 DNA follows: TGTGCCAGCAGCACGGGACAGATCACTGAAGCTTTCTTT. Encoded protein: CASSTGQITEAFF.